The next 17 T cell receptor beta chains were all read from a single sample in a study of shared clonotypes between healthy human individuals. Assay: immunoSEQ multiplex PCR; the TCRdb copy retains only in-frame clones and omits some. The table records 950,000 to 1,300,000 clones, roughly 80% of them present only once. Sequenced material: memory CD4+ T cells sorted from blood. The subset: CD45RA-negative fraction. Source of these receptors: a man younger than 35 in good health.

The V and J genes are TRBV5-4 and TRBJ2-5; 8 nucleotides line up with TRBD2. V shed 7 bases and J 1 base; nucleotides not matched to a gene: 12. CDR1 and CDR2 (germline): SGHNT, YYREEE (reference sequence). This CDR3 has 16 residues. The CDR3 nucleotides read TGTGCCAGCGGTGGTAGGGCTAGCGGGCCCCAAGAGACCCAGTACTTC. It codes for CASGGRASGPQETQYF.

The chain joins TRBV7-2 to TRBJ2-3; D is uncertain. CDR1 and CDR2 from the germline V gene are SGHTA and FQGNSA. The CDR3 length is 13 residues. The V gene lost 6 bases and the J gene lost 0 bases, with 7 bases spanning the gap. The CDR3 loop is CASRDGSTDTQYF. The CDR3 region has the DNA TGTGCCAGCAGAGACGGTAGCACAGATACGCAGTATTTT.

This rearrangement joins TRBV11-3 to TRBJ2-1, with D perhaps matching TRBD2 (5 bases). V gave up 3 bases and J gave up 5 bases, with 8 bases separating them. The CDR3 runs 13 residues. Germline loops: CDR1 SGHNT, CDR2 YENEEA. The CDR3 sequence: CASSLDSDNEQFF. Here the CDR3 DNA reads TGTGCCAGCAGCTTGGACTCTGACAATGAGCAGTTCTTC.

This chain links TRBV9 with TRBJ2-5, with 12 bases fitting TRBD1. The closer fit of TRBJ2-7 to the DNA end suggests the J call may be wrong. CDR1 and CDR2 from the germline V gene are SGDLS and YYNGEE. This CDR3 spans 16 amino acids. The CDR3 DNA sequence: TGTGCCAGCAGCGCGGGACAGGGGGCGCGGACGTACGAGCAGTACTTC. Protein sequence: CASSAGQGARTYEQYF.

The chain employs TRBV6-6 and TRBJ1-6; TRBD1 aligns across 8 bases. This CDR3 is built from 15 residues. The germline V gene has CDR1 MNHNY and CDR2 SVGAGI (reference sequence). V lost 2 bases, J lost 10 bases, and 7 bases stayed unmatched. The CDR3 sequence: CASSYGQGAGSPLHF. CDR3 nucleotide sequence: TGTGCCAGCAGTTACGGGCAGGGGGCAGGGTCACCCCTCCACTTT.

V usage is TRBV5-6 and J usage is TRBJ1-5, with D tentatively TRBD1 (6 bases). The length of the CDR3 is 15 residues. With 6 bases removed from V and 5 bases from J, the gap between germline ends came to 18 bases. Germline values: CDR1 SGHDT, CDR2 YYEEEE. This CDR3 is CASTLGWGAHQPQHF. The CDR3 DNA is TGTGCCAGCACTCTGGGGTGGGGGGCACATCAGCCCCAGCATTTT.

This clone was picked up a small number of times. The chain couples TRBV28 to TRBJ1-2, with TRBD1 identical over 8 bases. V dropped 9 bases and J dropped 6; count of bases not matched to a gene: 9. The CDR3 covers 13 residues. Germline CDR1 reads MDHEN; CDR2 reads SYDVKM. The CDR3 region has the DNA TGTGCCAGTAAGGGACAGGCAGTAGATGGCTACACCTTC. It specifies CASKGQAVDGYTF.

This chain links TRBV7-9 with TRBJ1-2; possible D gene TRBD1, 6 bases. Germline values: CDR1 SEHNR, CDR2 FQNEAQ (reference sequence). The length of the CDR3 is 14 residues. The germline V and J ends were trimmed by 3 bases and 4 bases, with 12 bases remaining between them. The CDR3 sequence: CASSLSGVSYGYTF. The CDR3 DNA is TGTGCCAGCAGCTTGTCAGGGGTCTCCTATGGCTACACCTTC.

The chain carries TRBV11-2 and TRBJ2-2; the match to TRBD2 covers 7 bases. The CDR3 contains 19 residues. Germline V CDR1 and CDR2: SGHAT, FQNNGV. J gave up 2 bases and V 0 bases, and 12 bases lay outside the gene matches. CDR3: CASSLDPGSGRGNTGELFF. The CDR3, as DNA: TGTGCCAGCAGCTTAGATCCCGGGTCGGGGAGGGGTAACACCGGGGAGCTGTTTTTT.

This clone appeared a single time. The same CDR3 can be traced to other DNA sequences in this sample. V gene TRBV9 combines with J gene TRBJ2-7; D uncertain. Germline loops: CDR1 SGDLS, CDR2 YYNGEE. The CDR3 runs to 13 residues. V lost 1 base, J lost 2 bases, and 7 bases lay in between. The CDR3 nucleotides are TGTGCCAGCAGCGTAAACGGCGCCTACGAGCAGTACTTC. Translating gives CASSVNGAYEQYF.

The J gene is TRBJ1-5, the V gene TRBV2; D perhaps matches TRBD1 (5 bases). Germline V gives CDR1 SNHLY, CDR2 FYNNEI. This CDR3 is built from 14 residues. Trimming took off 8 bases at V and 2 bases at J, with 13 bases between the two ends. In nucleotides, the CDR3 is TGTGCCAGCGGATGGGGACTGGGCAATCAGCCCCAGCATTTT. Its protein is CASGWGLGNQPQHF. Full variable domain (rest looked up from reference TRBV2 and TRBJ1-5): EPEVTQTPSHQVTQMGQEVILRCVPISNHLYFYWYRQILGQKVEFLVSFYNNEISEKSEIFDDQFSVERPDGSNFTLKIRSTKLEDSAMYFCASGWGLGNQPQHFGDGTRLSIL.

The rearrangement uses TRBV6-5 and TRBJ2-1; TRBD2 aligns across 10 bases. Trimming at V came to 4 bases and at J to 4 bases, leaving 4 bases not matched to a gene. CDR1 is MNHEY and CDR2 is SVGAGI in the germline V gene. The CDR3 has 15 amino acids. In DNA form, the CDR3 reads TGTGCCAGCAGTTCCGGGACTAGCGAATACAATGAGCAGTTCTTC. The encoded protein is CASSSGTSEYNEQFF.

This clone was picked up a small number of times. The sample carries other DNA sequences with the same CDR3. CDR3 residues: CASSPRGGDGYTF. The CDR3 DNA reads as TGTGCCAGCTCACCGAGAGGGGGCGATGGCTACACCTTC. The V and J genes are TRBV18 and TRBJ1-2; 7 bases fit TRBD1. The CDR3 totals 13 residues. J lost 6 bases, V lost 3 bases, and 4 bases had no gene match. Per the germline V gene, CDR1 is KGHSH and CDR2 is LQKENI.

The gene calls are TRBV4-1 and TRBJ2-1; 12 bases align to TRBD2. CDR3 size: 16 residues. Germline CDR1 reads MGHRA; CDR2 reads YSYEKL. J gave up 7 bases and V 4 bases, and 8 bases lay outside the gene matches. This chain's CDR3 is CASSRLAGGKRNEQFF. The CDR3 nucleotides are TGCGCCAGCAGCCGGCTAGCGGGGGGGAAGAGAAATGAGCAGTTCTTC.

This chain uses TRBV5-8 with TRBJ1-4; no clear D gene. Germline V CDR1 and CDR2: SGHTS, YDEGEE. The CDR3 is 15 residues long. Deletions cut 0 bases from V and 0 bases from J, with 6 bases between. DNA for the CDR3: TGTGCCAGCAGCTTGGGGCAAGCAACTAATGAAAAACTGTTTTTT. Translating gives CASSLGQATNEKLFF.

The chain employs TRBV6-1 and TRBJ1-1; D gene unclear. V lost 8 bases and J lost 0, with 13 bases in between. The germline CDR1 and CDR2 sequences are MNHNS and SASEGT. CDR3 length: 14 amino acids. CDR3 nucleotide sequence: TGTGCCAGCCTGGACGGCTCGATGAACACTGAAGCTTTCTTT. As protein: CASLDGSMNTEAFF.

The genes are TRBV7-9 and TRBJ2-7; 14 bases match TRBD2. There are 19 residues in the CDR3. The germline CDR1 and CDR2 sequences are SEHNR and FQNEAQ (reference sequence). Germline trimming cut 5 bases from V and 2 bases from J; bases unmatched to any gene: 14. As DNA, the CDR3 is TGTGCCAGCAGCCCTCCCCCCGGGGGGACTAGCGGGAGACCCTACGAGCAGTACTTC. Translation gives CASSPPPGGTSGRPYEQYF. Full variable domain (remainder filled in from reference TRBV7-9 and TRBJ2-7): DTGVSQNPRHKITKRGQNVTFRCDPISEHNRLYWYRQTLGQGPEFLTYFQNEAQLEKSRLLSDRFSAERPKGSFSTLEIQRTEQGDSAMYLCASSPPPGGTSGRPYEQYFGPGTRLTVT.